This record looks at one T cell receptor (beta chain) sequence and its context. The antigen is not known. CDR1 is SGDLS, CDR2 YYNGEE, per germline. V dropped 0 bases and J dropped 1; count of bases not matched to a gene: 6. The CDR3 contains 17 residues. This sample stems from a study of T cell responses to AZD1222 COVID-19 vaccine. Across the whole study: Second-dose schedules of about 4 or about 12 weeks were combined.

Study-level points and caveats: Distributed over spike, vaccine-associated CD4 TCRs predominated at 160-218 and 743-854. Unmutated variant regions are reportedly the target of nearly half of TCRs that are spike-specific. There were repertoire samples only from the period after the peak T cell response.

Libraries were prepared by immunoSEQ multiplex PCR; TCRdb keeps only in-frame clonotypes and omits some of them. The table records about 190,000 clones, 85% to 95% of them present only once. The receptor's source is an adult in good health. The sequencing here drew on peripheral blood, taken on day 0 of AZD1222 vaccination. The chain is built from TRBV9 and TRBJ2-3; 9 bases fit TRBD1. The CDR3 loop is CASSVGFWTGGTDTQYF. For the CDR3, the DNA is TGTGCCAGCAGCGTAGGTTTCTGGACAGGGGGCACAGATACGCAGTATTTT.